The source of this T cell receptor (beta chain) is a study of cytomegalovirus exposure and HLA in healthy donors. Study-wide context: Among roughly 180 million T cells, an earlier analysis found 90 million to 130 million unique TCR beta sequences. General observations from the study: In a later analysis, TCR beta V- and J-gene trimming was associated with a missense DCLRE1C variant. HLA allele associations emerged for about 18,000 TCR beta sequences in a later analysis, at 0.05 false discovery rate. Later analysis showed TCR association rates varying by HLA locus, highest for DRB1 and lowest for HLA-C.

As to this clone: What it recognizes is unknown.

Primers included in the PCR were 60 Vbeta and 13 Jbeta primers. Repertoires were generated with immunoSEQ multiplex PCR, while TCRdb's copy carries only in-frame clones and drops some. The table shows about 96,000 clones, with around 74% occurring only once. The CDR3 runs to 14 residues. Germline V lookup: CDR1 SNHLY, CDR2 FYNNEI. The junction had 5 bases not matched to a gene; V was cut back by 6 bases and J by 4 bases. The sequence derives from an older woman in good health and CMV-seropositive. Sequencing input: PBMCs. The chain joins TRBV2 to TRBJ2-3; 9 bases align to TRBD2. The CDR3 sequence is CASSPTSGSDTQYF. In DNA, the CDR3 is TGTGCCAGCAGCCCAACTAGCGGGTCAGATACGCAGTATTTT.